One sample yielded the 24 T cell receptor beta chains listed below, sequenced in a study of cytomegalovirus exposure and HLA in healthy donors. Researchers ran the PCR with 60 Vbeta and 13 Jbeta primers. Assay used: immunoSEQ multiplex PCR; TCRdb lists only in-frame clones, some missing. This table holds approximately 140,000 clones, approximately 80% found once. Sequencing was carried out using PBMCs. These receptors originate from a man aged 40-49 years in good health and CMV-seronegative.

J is TRBJ2-1 and V is TRBV29-1; 8 bases match TRBD2. The CDR3 sequence is 17 residues long. The V gene end was trimmed by 4 bases and the J gene end by 1 base; junction bases not matched to a gene: 12. Germline V CDR1 and CDR2: SQVTM, ANQGSEA. The CDR3 loop is CSVVPGLGSGSYNEQFF. CDR3 in DNA: TGCAGCGTTGTCCCGGGACTAGGTTCGGGGTCCTACAATGAGCAGTTCTTC.

The chain carries TRBV9 and TRBJ2-3, with 7 positions matching TRBD2. The germline V gene has CDR1 SGDLS and CDR2 YYNGEE. CDR3 length: 14 residues. J lost 4 bases, V lost 3 bases, and 5 bases had no gene match. The CDR3 nucleotides are TGTGCCAGCAGCGGGTGGGGGGGAGCAGATACGCAGTATTTT. Encoded protein: CASSGWGGADTQYF.

This clone was picked up one time. This sequence joins TRBV5-8 and TRBJ1-1, with D perhaps matching TRBD1 (5 bases). Germline-derived CDR1 and CDR2 are SGHTS and YDEGEE. The CDR3 covers 14 residues. The germline V and J ends were trimmed by 4 bases and 0 bases, with 10 bases remaining between them. The CDR3 loop is CASSRGGVNTEAFF. For the CDR3, the DNA is TGTGCCAGCAGCCGCGGGGGGGTGAACACTGAAGCTTTCTTT. Full variable domain (remainder filled in from reference TRBV5-8 and TRBJ1-1): EAGVTQSPTHLIKTRGQQATLRCSPISGHTSVYWYQQALGLGLQFLLWYDEGEERNRGNFPPRFSGRQFPNYSSELNVNALELEDSALYLCASSRGGVNTEAFFGQGTRLTVV.

The chain employs TRBV6-5 and TRBJ2-2; TRBD1 might be the D (6 bases). The ends were cut back, 0 bases at V and 10 bases at J, with 9 bases in the middle. Germline V gene lookup returns CDR1 MNHEY and CDR2 SVGAGI. The CDR3 sequence is 13 residues long. The CDR3 here is CASSYSWDKELFF. DNA of the CDR3: TGTGCCAGCAGTTACTCCTGGGACAAGGAGCTGTTTTTT.

The chain links TRBV5-4 to TRBJ2-7; TRBD2 aligns across 12 bases. V was clipped by 1 base and J by 4 bases; unmatched bases: 3. The CDR3 runs 15 residues. The germline CDR1 and CDR2 sequences are SGHNT and YYREEE (reference sequence). This CDR3 reads CASSLTTSGSYEQYF. The CDR3 DNA follows: TGTGCCAGCAGCTTGACGACTAGCGGGAGTTACGAGCAGTACTTC.

This chain links TRBV2 with TRBJ1-1, with TRBD1 matching 8 bases. V lost 8 bases and J lost 3; bases outside the gene matches: 17. The CDR3 spans 17 residues. Per germline, CDR1 SNHLY and CDR2 FYNNEI. As DNA, the CDR3 is TGTGCCAGCGAACTCCCGACAGGGGTGGCGGGGGACACTGAAGCTTTCTTT. This sequence encodes CASELPTGVAGDTEAFF.

The V and J genes are TRBV18 and TRBJ2-7; TRBD1 agrees at 9 bases. This CDR3 has 15 residues. In germline, CDR1 is KGHSH, CDR2 LQKENI. V shed 3 bases and J 6 bases; nucleotides not matched to a gene: 9. The DNA of the CDR3 is TGTGCCAGCTCACCCGTGGGACAGGGTTTTTCCGAGCAGTACTTC. Its translation: CASSPVGQGFSEQYF.

This chain uses TRBV11-3 with TRBJ2-7; 7 bases are shared with TRBD1. The V and J ends lost 2 bases and 1 base, in that order; junction bases with no gene match: 5. The germline V gene has CDR1 SGHNT and CDR2 YENEEA. This CDR3 region has 15 residues. CDR3 coding DNA: TGTGCCAGCAGCTTACAGGGGGAAGGATCCTACGAGCAGTACTTC. Its protein product is CASSLQGEGSYEQYF.

This chain joins TRBV9 and TRBJ2-7; TRBD2 agrees at 9 bases. The CDR3 sequence is 16 residues long. The J segment lost 2 bases and the V segment lost 0 bases, leaving 6 bases of the junction unmatched. CDR1 SGDLS and CDR2 YYNGEE come from the germline V gene. The CDR3 coding sequence is TGTGCCAGCAGCGTAGCTACTCTAGCGGGACCCTACGAGCAGTACTTC. As protein: CASSVATLAGPYEQYF.

The CDR3 coding sequence is TGTGCCAGCTCACCCGCTGTCAGCCAACCCGGACACAGGGGTGGGGGACAAGAGACCCAGTACTTC. This sequence encodes CASSPAVSQPGHRGGGQETQYF. This chain connects TRBV18 to TRBJ2-5; the match to TRBD1 covers 7 bases. Germline V gives CDR1 KGHSH, CDR2 LQKENI. The CDR3 has 22 amino acids. Trimming at V came to 3 bases and at J to 2 bases, leaving 27 bases not matched to a gene.

The V gene is TRBV7-6, the J gene TRBJ1-5, with unresolved D. Trimming removed 5 bases from V and 6 bases from J, with 11 bases in between. This CDR3 contains 13 residues. From germline, CDR1 is SGHVS and CDR2 FNYEAQ. CDR3: CASSEGFGQPQHF. In DNA, the CDR3 is TGTGCCAGCAGCGAGGGATTTGGTCAGCCCCAGCATTTT.

This chain connects TRBV28 to TRBJ2-3; a possible D gene is TRBD1 (5 bases). This CDR3 contains 12 residues. Germline V CDR1 and CDR2: MDHEN, SYDVKM. V lost 6 bases to trimming and J lost 4 bases, with 8 bases between them. The CDR3 bases are TGTGCCAGCAGCAAGACAGCAGATACGCAGTATTTT. Translating it yields CASSKTADTQYF.

The chain has TRBV5-4 and TRBJ1-6, with D uncertain. The germline gives CDR1 SGHNT, CDR2 YYREEE (reference sequence). The CDR3 is 15 amino acids. The germline V and J ends were trimmed by 0 bases and 6 bases, with 10 bases remaining between them. This CDR3 reads CASSLDSTVNSPLHF. The CDR3, as DNA: TGTGCCAGCAGCTTGGACAGCACAGTTAATTCACCCCTCCACTTT.

The rearrangement joins TRBV29-1 to TRBJ2-2; the match to TRBD2 covers 10 bases. V lost 4 bases, J lost 1 base, and 9 bases stayed unmatched. The CDR3 sequence is 17 residues long. The germline V gene encodes CDR1 SQVTM and CDR2 ANQGSEA. This CDR3 reads CSVGTGTSEMNTGELFF. As DNA, the CDR3 is TGCAGCGTTGGGACCGGGACTAGCGAGATGAACACCGGGGAGCTGTTTTTT.

The gene calls are TRBV29-1 and TRBJ1-2; D is undetermined. V was trimmed by 0 bases and J by 6 bases, leaving 5 bases between them. The germline gives CDR1 SQVTM, CDR2 ANQGSEA. This CDR3 comprises 11 residues. In DNA form, the CDR3 reads TGCAGCGTTGAAGATCTAGATGGCTACACCTTC. Amino acids: CSVEDLDGYTF. Full variable domain (rest looked up from reference TRBV29-1 and TRBJ1-2): SAVISQKPSRDICQRGTSLTIQCQVDSQVTMMFWYRQQPGQSLTLIATANQGSEATYESGFVIDKFPISRPNLTFSTLTVSNMSPEDSSIYLCSVEDLDGYTFGSGTRLTVV.

The chain recombines TRBV7-2 with TRBJ2-7; D is perhaps TRBD2 (5 bases). The CDR3 length is 12 residues. Germline CDR1 and CDR2: SGHTA and FQGNSA. The V end lost 3 bases, the J end lost 6 bases, and 9 bases lay between the germline ends. The CDR3 region has the DNA TGTGCCAGCAGCTTCGGCAGCGGCGAGCAGTACTTC. It yields the protein CASSFGSGEQYF.

There are a few counts of this clone. The chain carries TRBV19 and TRBJ2-1, with D tentatively TRBD1 (6 bases). In germline, CDR1 is LNHDA, CDR2 SQIVND (reference sequence). Trimming took 3 bases from V and 5 from J, leaving 14 bases between them. CDR3 length: 15 residues. DNA for the CDR3: TGTGCCAGTAGTATTCGCCCAGGGGCACACAATGAGCAGTTCTTC. Protein: CASSIRPGAHNEQFF.

The chain uses TRBV9 and TRBJ2-1; 11 nucleotides agree with TRBD1. Trimming removed 3 bases from V and 8 bases from J; junction bases left unmatched: 4. The length of the CDR3 is 14 residues. Germline assignment: CDR1 SGDLS and CDR2 YYNGEE. This CDR3 reads CASSARTGGDEQFF. The CDR3 nucleotides are TGTGCCAGCAGCGCGAGGACAGGGGGCGATGAGCAGTTCTTC.

The J gene is TRBJ2-5, the V gene TRBV6-1, with 11 bases lining up with TRBD1. The CDR3 sequence is 19 residues long. CDR1 and CDR2 from the germline V gene are MNHNS and SASEGT. The V and J ends lost 4 bases and 5 bases, in that order; junction bases with no gene match: 18. The CDR3: CASSVSGGQGVVGRETQYF. The CDR3 nucleotides are TGTGCCAGCAGTGTCTCGGGGGGACAGGGGGTGGTGGGTAGGGAGACCCAGTACTTC.

The gene calls are TRBV7-6 and TRBJ2-7; TRBD2 is a possible D gene (5 bases). This CDR3 region has 14 residues. Trimming pared 4 bases from V and 2 bases from J, leaving 12 bases between. Germline CDR1 reads SGHVS; CDR2 reads FNYEAQ. In DNA form, the CDR3 reads TGTGCCAGCAGCTCACGGGGAGCAACCTACGAGCAGTACTTC. Translation gives CASSSRGATYEQYF.

The rearrangement joins TRBV5-1 to TRBJ2-3, with TRBD1 as a possible D gene (6 bases). In germline, CDR1 is SGHRS, CDR2 YFSETQ. There are 16 residues in the CDR3. Trimming took 0 bases from V and 4 from J, leaving 15 bases between them. CDR3 amino acids: CASSLEGRGVADTQYF. In DNA form, the CDR3 reads TGCGCCAGCAGCTTGGAGGGCAGGGGTGTCGCAGATACGCAGTATTTT.

This clone was seen a handful of times. The rearrangement uses TRBV19 and TRBJ2-1; D not resolved. The CDR3 runs to 15 residues. V was trimmed by 3 bases and J by 6 bases, leaving 15 bases between them. Per germline, CDR1 LNHDA and CDR2 SQIVND (reference sequence). This CDR3 reads CASSMAAFSSNEQFF. CDR3 coding DNA: TGTGCCAGTAGTATGGCCGCATTCTCGTCCAATGAGCAGTTCTTC.

V is TRBV5-1 and J is TRBJ2-2, with D possibly TRBD2 on 6 matching bases. Germline-derived CDR1 and CDR2 are SGHRS and YFSETQ. This CDR3 is built from 16 residues. Trimming stripped 1 base from V and 0 bases from J, with 10 bases between. The CDR3 nucleotides read TGCGCCAGCAGCTTGCCGCTAGCGACGAACACCGGGGAGCTGTTTTTT. It yields the protein CASSLPLATNTGELFF.

In regard to this clone: Other DNA sequences in the same sample also yield this CDR3. The rearrangement uses TRBV2 and TRBJ2-3, with TRBD2 matching 13 bases. The CDR3 has 15 amino acids. Per germline, CDR1 SNHLY and CDR2 FYNNEI. Unmatched junction bases numbered 2, after V lost 6 bases and J lost 2 bases. CDR3 coding DNA: TGTGCCAGCAGGGGACTAGCGGGGCCCACAGATACGCAGTATTTT. Its protein is CASRGLAGPTDTQYF.